Each of the 17 T cell receptor beta chains below was sequenced from the same sample in a study of CD8+ T cells in alopecia areata. RNA was isolated and reverse transcribed to cDNA, the sequencing template. Sequencing used immunoSEQ multiplex PCR; TCRdb keeps in-frame clones, though not all of them. Among about 110,000 clones, 56% were seen once, and the ten largest hold approximately 3.6%. The sample's treatment: oral pan-JAK inhibitor, 5-10 mg twice daily. The sample here was CD4+ T cells sorted from blood, taken at week 24, from a patient treated with tofacitinib. The receptors were sampled from a human donor with alopecia areata.

The chain employs TRBV4-2 and TRBJ2-3; 10 bases align to TRBD2. Trimming removed 5 bases from V and 4 bases from J; junction bases left unmatched: 12. Germline CDR1 LGHNA, CDR2 YNFKEQ. The CDR3 contains 17 residues. The CDR3 region is CASSAQTSAGGPDTQYF. As DNA, the CDR3 is TGTGCCAGCAGCGCACAGACATCAGCGGGGGGGCCAGATACGCAGTATTTT.

The rearrangement links TRBV5-1 to TRBJ2-5, with D unresolved. CDR1 is SGHRS and CDR2 is YFSETQ in the germline V gene. CDR3 length equals 14 residues. V lost 2 bases, J lost 0 bases, and 8 bases lay in between. This CDR3 reads CASSFGSYQETQYF. Here the CDR3 DNA reads TGCGCCAGCAGCTTCGGATCGTACCAAGAGACCCAGTACTTC.

J is TRBJ2-7 and V is TRBV5-1, with no clear D. The V gene's germline CDR1 is SGHRS and CDR2 YFSETQ. Trimming cost V 3 bases and J 7 bases, with 17 bases left between them. The CDR3 contains 14 residues. Written as DNA, the CDR3 is TGCGCCAGCAGCTATACCGGGTCCTCTGGGGAGCAGTACTTC. It specifies CASSYTGSSGEQYF.

This clone was detected only a few times. The chain employs TRBV5-4 and TRBJ2-3, with D possibly matching TRBD1 (7 bases). V was clipped by 3 bases and J by 1 base, with 15 bases between them. CDR3 length: 16 residues. Germline V gene data show CDR1 as SGHNT and CDR2 as YYREEE (reference sequence). CDR3 amino acids: CASSYGGGRGTDTQYF. In DNA form, the CDR3 reads TGTGCCAGCAGCTATGGAGGGGGCCGCGGCACAGATACGCAGTATTTT. The full variable domain, completed using reference TRBV5-4 and TRBJ2-3, is ETGVTQSPTHLIKTRGQQVTLRCSSQSGHNTVSWYQQALGQGPQFIFQYYREEENGRGNFPPRFSGLQFPNYSSELNVNALELDDSALYLCASSYGGGRGTDTQYFGPGTRLTVL.

The gene calls are TRBV28 and TRBJ1-1, with D perhaps TRBD1 (6 bases). CDR3 length: 12 amino acids. V shed 5 bases and J shed 6 bases, with 10 bases lying between them. The germline CDR1 and CDR2 sequences are MDHEN and SYDVKM. The CDR3, as DNA: TGTGCCAGCAGTGGGGGCTTGGCTGAAGCTTTCTTT. Translating gives CASSGGLAEAFF.

Only a few counts were recorded for this clone. CDR3: CASSQDSLQEAGANVLTF. CDR3 DNA: TGTGCCAGCAGCCAAGATTCTTTACAGGAAGCCGGGGCCAACGTCCTGACTTTC. The V call is TRBV14, the J call TRBJ2-6, with D tentatively TRBD1 (5 bases). V was clipped by 0 bases and J by 4 bases, with 16 bases between them. The CDR3 length is 18 residues. Germline loops: CDR1 SGHDN, CDR2 FVKESK.

J is TRBJ2-3 and V is TRBV9; D gene uncertain. Trimming took 0 bases from V and 2 from J, leaving 4 bases between them. There are 13 residues in the CDR3. Germline CDR1 is SGDLS and CDR2 is YYNGEE. CDR3 sequence (DNA): TGTGCCAGCAGCGTAGAATACACAGATACGCAGTATTTT. Protein: CASSVEYTDTQYF. The full variable domain, its missing parts supplied by reference TRBV9 and TRBJ2-3, is DSGVTQTPKHLITATGQRVTLRCSPRSGDLSVYWYQQSLDQGLQFLIQYYNGEERAKGNILERFSAQQFPDLHSELNLSSLELGDSALYFCASSVEYTDTQYFGPGTRLTVL.

The rearrangement joins TRBV29-1 to TRBJ2-1; possibly TRBD2 for D (5 bases). The germline CDR1 and CDR2 sequences are SQVTM and ANQGSEA. V lost 3 bases and J lost 10, with 16 bases in between. The CDR3 runs to 13 residues. The CDR3 nucleotides read TGCAGCGTTGATGGCCGGACCCCGGGAGAGCAGTTCTTC. It translates to CSVDGRTPGEQFF.

This clone has only one observation. This chain joins TRBV30 and TRBJ2-5; D gene unclear. V gave up 1 base and J gave up 1 base, with 7 bases separating them. Germline loops: CDR1 GTSNPN, CDR2 SVGIG (reference sequence). CDR3 length: 13 residues. The CDR3 here is CAWSAEFQETQYF. The CDR3 coding sequence is TGTGCCTGGAGTGCGGAGTTCCAAGAGACCCAGTACTTC.

The chain has TRBV4-3 and TRBJ1-2; 10 nucleotides match TRBD1. With V trimmed by 4 bases and J by 4 bases, 6 bases remained unmatched. This CDR3 spans 15 amino acids. Germline CDR1 reads LGHNA; CDR2 reads YSLEER. CDR3 amino acids: CASSPRTGGIYGYTF. The CDR3 DNA reads as TGCGCCAGCAGCCCCAGGACAGGGGGGATCTATGGCTACACCTTC.

The chain recombines TRBV11-2 with TRBJ2-1; no clear D. Trimming took 3 bases from V and 6 from J, leaving 3 bases between them. The CDR3 is 11 residues long. Germline CDR1 is SGHAT and CDR2 is FQNNGV. CDR3 DNA sequence: TGTGCCAGCAGCTTTTCCAATGAGCAGTTCTTC. Protein: CASSFSNEQFF. Variable domain in full (rest from reference TRBV11-2 and TRBJ2-1): EAGVAQSPRYKIIEKRQSVAFWCNPISGHATLYWYQQILGQGPKLLIQFQNNGVVDDSQLPKDRFSAERLKGVDSTLKIQPAKLEDSAVYLCASSFSNEQFFGPGTRLTVL.

In its sample, this clone was seen a few times. The J gene is TRBJ2-3, the V gene TRBV5-1, with D tentatively TRBD2 (5 bases). With 3 bases removed from V and 0 bases from J, the gap between germline ends came to 5 bases. The CDR3 consists of 13 residues. CDR1 SGHRS and CDR2 YFSETQ come from the germline V gene. The CDR3 here is CASSSGSTDTQYF. The DNA for the CDR3 is TGCGCCAGCAGCTCGGGGAGCACAGATACGCAGTATTTT.

V and J are TRBV2 and TRBJ2-1; 10 bases map to TRBD2. V shed 8 bases, J shed 0 bases, and the junction held 4 bases outside the gene matches. CDR1 is SNHLY, CDR2 FYNNEI, per germline. CDR3 length: 15 residues. The CDR3 DNA follows: TGTGCCAGCGGAGCGGGGGGGAGCTCCTACAATGAGCAGTTCTTC. Encoded protein: CASGAGGSSYNEQFF. Complete variable domain (other parts from reference TRBV2 and TRBJ2-1): EPEVTQTPSHQVTQMGQEVILRCVPISNHLYFYWYRQILGQKVEFLVSFYNNEISEKSEIFDDQFSVERPDGSNFTLKIRSTKLEDSAMYFCASGAGGSSYNEQFFGPGTRLTVL.

This chain uses TRBV7-9 with TRBJ2-3, with D maybe TRBD1 (6 bases). TRBJ1-5 matches the DNA end more closely, so the J call is doubtful. CDR3 length: 15 amino acids. Germline lookup yields CDR1 SEHNR and CDR2 FQNEAQ (reference sequence). CDR3 DNA: TGTGCCAGCAGCTTAGACAGGGCCAGCACAGATACGCAGCATTTT. It codes for CASSLDRASTDTQHF.

The chain recombines TRBV23-1 with TRBJ1-2; 7 bases are a match to TRBD1. TRBV23-1 is reported as an ORF; its role is uncertain. There are 13 residues in the CDR3. The J segment lost 2 bases and the V segment lost 10 bases, leaving 7 bases of the junction unmatched. The CDR3 region has the DNA TGCGCCACTTTGGGACAGCCGAACTATGGCTACACCTTC. This encodes CATLGQPNYGYTF.

This chain's CDR3 is CASSRQSGTGFGGANVLTF. CDR3 nucleotides: TGCGCCAGCAGTCGGCAATCCGGGACAGGGTTTGGAGGGGCCAACGTCCTGACTTTC. V and J are TRBV4-1 and TRBJ2-6; 9 bases align to TRBD1. V dropped 6 bases and J dropped 4; count of bases not matched to a gene: 16. From germline, CDR1 is MGHRA and CDR2 YSYEKL. This CDR3 region has 19 residues.

The chain recombines TRBV5-1 with TRBJ1-1, with 7 bases identical to TRBD1. The CDR3 covers 14 residues. Per the germline V gene, CDR1 is SGHRS and CDR2 is YFSETQ. Germline trimming cut 2 bases from V and 4 bases from J; bases unmatched to any gene: 5. The CDR3 sequence: CASSFGQESTEAFF. Here the CDR3 DNA reads TGCGCCAGCAGCTTCGGACAGGAATCCACTGAAGCTTTCTTT. Full variable domain (rest looked up from reference TRBV5-1 and TRBJ1-1): KAGVTQTPRYLIKTRGQQVTLSCSPISGHRSVSWYQQTPGQGLQFLFEYFSETQRNKGNFPGRFSGRQFSNSRSEMNVSTLELGDSALYLCASSFGQESTEAFFGQGTRLTVV.